These 3 T cell receptor beta chains were all obtained from the same sample, sequenced in a study of blood T cell repertoires in COVID-19. The assay was immunoSEQ multiplex PCR, and TCRdb's table has in-frame clones only and misses some. The table records 250,000 to 350,000 clones, 80% to 90% of them present only once. Material for sequencing was PBMCs or T cells enriched from blood (not recorded which). The receptors were gathered from a woman between 18 and 30 years old who had recovered from COVID-19.

The chain joins TRBV2 to TRBJ2-5; D unclear. CDR3 length: 13 residues. Trimming left V 7 bases short and J 5 bases short, with 14 bases between. Germline V gene lookup returns CDR1 SNHLY and CDR2 FYNNEI. CDR3 nucleotides: TGTGCCAGCATGGAGTTGGTTAGGGAGACCCAGTACTTC. Protein product: CASMELVRETQYF.

The chain carries TRBV2 and TRBJ2-6; weak D call: TRBD1 (6 bases). Trimming cost V 6 bases and J 1 base, with 10 bases left between them. CDR1 and CDR2 from the germline V gene are SNHLY and FYNNEI. The CDR3 has 15 residues. CDR3 DNA sequence: TGTGCCAGCAGGGCGGACAGATCTGGGGCCAACGTCCTGACTTTC. Translating gives CASRADRSGANVLTF.

The V and J genes are TRBV12-3 or TRBV12-4 and TRBJ1-2; TRBD1 matches at 8 bases. The V segment lost 4 bases and the J segment 7 bases; nucleotides outside the gene matches: 5. The CDR3 is made up of 13 amino acids. CDR3 nucleotide sequence: TGTGCCAGCAGTTCGAGGACAGGGCTTGGCTACACCTTC. Protein sequence: CASSSRTGLGYTF.